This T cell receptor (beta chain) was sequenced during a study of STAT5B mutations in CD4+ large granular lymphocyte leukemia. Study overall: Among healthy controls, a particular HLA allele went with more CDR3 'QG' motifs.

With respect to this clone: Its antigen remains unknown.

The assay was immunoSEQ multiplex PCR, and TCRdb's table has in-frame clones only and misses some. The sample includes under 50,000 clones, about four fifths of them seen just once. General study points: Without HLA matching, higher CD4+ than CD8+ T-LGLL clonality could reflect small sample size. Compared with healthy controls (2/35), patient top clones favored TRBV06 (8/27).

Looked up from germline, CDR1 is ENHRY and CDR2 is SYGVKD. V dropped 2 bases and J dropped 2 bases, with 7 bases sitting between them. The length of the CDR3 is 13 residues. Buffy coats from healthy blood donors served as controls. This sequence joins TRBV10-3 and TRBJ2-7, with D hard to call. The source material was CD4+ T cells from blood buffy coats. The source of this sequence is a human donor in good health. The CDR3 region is CAISEVVTYEQYF. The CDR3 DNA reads TGTGCCATCAGTGAGGTGGTTACCTACGAGCAGTACTTC.